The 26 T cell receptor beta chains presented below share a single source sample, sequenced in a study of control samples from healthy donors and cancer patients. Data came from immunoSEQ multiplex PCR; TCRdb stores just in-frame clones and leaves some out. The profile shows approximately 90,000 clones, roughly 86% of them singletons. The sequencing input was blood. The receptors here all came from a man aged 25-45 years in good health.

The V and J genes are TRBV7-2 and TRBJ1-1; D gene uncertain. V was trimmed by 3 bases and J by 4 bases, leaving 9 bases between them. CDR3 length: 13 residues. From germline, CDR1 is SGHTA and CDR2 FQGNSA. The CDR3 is CASSLWEGTEAFF. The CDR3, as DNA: TGTGCCAGCAGCTTGTGGGAGGGCACTGAAGCTTTCTTT.

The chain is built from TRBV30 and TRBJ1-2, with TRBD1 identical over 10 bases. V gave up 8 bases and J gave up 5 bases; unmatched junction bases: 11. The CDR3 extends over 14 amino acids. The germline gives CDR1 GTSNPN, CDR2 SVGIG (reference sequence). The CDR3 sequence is CAVAGTGAQYGYTF. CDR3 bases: TGTGCCGTGGCCGGGACAGGGGCCCAATATGGCTACACCTTC. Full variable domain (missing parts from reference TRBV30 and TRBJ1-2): SQTIHQWPATLVQPVGSPLSLECTVEGTSNPNLYWYRQAAGRGLQLLFYSVGIGQISSEVPQNLSASRPQDRQFILSSKKLLLSDSGFYLCAVAGTGAQYGYTFGSGTRLTVV.

CDR3 DNA sequence: TGTGCCAGCAGTAGTGGCAATCAGCCCCAGCATTTT. Its translation: CASSSGNQPQHF. J is TRBJ1-5 and V is TRBV27, with D unresolved. The V gene lost 5 bases and the J gene lost 2 bases, with 4 bases spanning the gap. The CDR3 runs to 12 residues. The germline CDR1 and CDR2 sequences are MNHEY and SMNVEV (reference sequence).

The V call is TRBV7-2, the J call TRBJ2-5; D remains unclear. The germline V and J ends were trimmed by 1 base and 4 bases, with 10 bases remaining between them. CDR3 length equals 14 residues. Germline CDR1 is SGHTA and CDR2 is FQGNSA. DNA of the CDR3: TGTGCCAGCAGCTTAGAAGCGCAATCAGAGACCCAGTACTTC. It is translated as CASSLEAQSETQYF.

The CDR3 loop is CASSLTGPANEKLFF. Written as DNA, the CDR3 is TGTGCCAGCAGCCTGACAGGGCCTGCTAATGAAAAACTGTTTTTT. The rearrangement links TRBV11-2 to TRBJ1-4, with 7 bases that match TRBD1. The V and J ends lost 5 bases and 3 bases, in that order; junction bases with no gene match: 6. This CDR3 comprises 15 residues. The germline gives CDR1 SGHAT, CDR2 FQNNGV.

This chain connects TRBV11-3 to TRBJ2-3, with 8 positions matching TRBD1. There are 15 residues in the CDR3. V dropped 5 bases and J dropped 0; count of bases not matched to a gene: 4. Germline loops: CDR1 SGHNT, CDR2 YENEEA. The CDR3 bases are TGTGCCAGCAGCCCGGGACAGGTTAGCACAGATACGCAGTATTTT. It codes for CASSPGQVSTDTQYF. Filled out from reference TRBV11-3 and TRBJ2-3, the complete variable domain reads EAGVVQSPRYKIIEKKQPVAFWCNPISGHNTLYWYLQNLGQGPELLIRYENEEAVDDSQLPKDRFSAERLKGVDSTLKIQPAELGDSAVYLCASSPGQVSTDTQYFGPGTRLTVL.

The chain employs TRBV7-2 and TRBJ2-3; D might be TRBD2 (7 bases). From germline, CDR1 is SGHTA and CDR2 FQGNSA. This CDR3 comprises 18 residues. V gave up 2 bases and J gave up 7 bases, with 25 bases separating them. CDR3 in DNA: TGTGCCAGCAGCTTAAGGGGGGGGCTAGCGGTGACTTTAAATACGCAGTATTTT. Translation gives CASSLRGGLAVTLNTQYF.

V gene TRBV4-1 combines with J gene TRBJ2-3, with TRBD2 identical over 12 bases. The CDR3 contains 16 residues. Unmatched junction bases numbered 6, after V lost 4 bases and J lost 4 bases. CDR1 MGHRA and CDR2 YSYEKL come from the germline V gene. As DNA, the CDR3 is TGCGCCAGCAGCCGTCCCCCTAGCGGGGGGGCAGATACGCAGTATTTT. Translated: CASSRPPSGGADTQYF.

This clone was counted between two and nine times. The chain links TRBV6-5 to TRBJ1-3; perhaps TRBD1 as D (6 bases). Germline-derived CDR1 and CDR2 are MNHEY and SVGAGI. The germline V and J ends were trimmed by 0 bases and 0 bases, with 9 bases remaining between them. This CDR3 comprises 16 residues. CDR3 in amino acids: CASSYSGGGSGNTIYF. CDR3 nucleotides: TGTGCCAGCAGTTACTCAGGGGGGGGCTCTGGAAACACCATATATTTT.

The CDR3 is CASSSSTGVGGEKLFF. In DNA form, the CDR3 reads TGTGCCAGCAGTTCCTCGACAGGGGTTGGGGGGGAAAAACTGTTTTTT. The chain has TRBV6-5 and TRBJ1-4; 8 nucleotides align to TRBD1. CDR1 MNHEY and CDR2 SVGAGI come from the germline V gene. J gave up 8 bases and V 4 bases, and 12 bases lay outside the gene matches. The CDR3 runs to 16 residues.

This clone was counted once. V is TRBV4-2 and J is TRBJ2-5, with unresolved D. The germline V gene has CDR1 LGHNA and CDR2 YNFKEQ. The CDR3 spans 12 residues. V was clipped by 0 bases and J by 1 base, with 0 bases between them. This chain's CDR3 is CASSQDQETQYF. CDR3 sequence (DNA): TGTGCCAGCAGCCAAGACCAAGAGACCCAGTACTTC.

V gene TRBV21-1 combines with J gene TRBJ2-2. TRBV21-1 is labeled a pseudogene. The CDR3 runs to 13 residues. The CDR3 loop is CASSKEGTGELFF. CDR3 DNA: TGTGCCAGCAGCAAAGAGGGCACCGGGGAGCTGTTTTTT.

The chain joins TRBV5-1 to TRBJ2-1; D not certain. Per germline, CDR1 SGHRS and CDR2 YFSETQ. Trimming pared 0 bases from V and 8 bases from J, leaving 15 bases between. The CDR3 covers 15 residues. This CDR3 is CASSLAAEPRDEQFF. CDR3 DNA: TGCGCCAGCAGCTTGGCCGCAGAACCACGCGATGAGCAGTTCTTC.

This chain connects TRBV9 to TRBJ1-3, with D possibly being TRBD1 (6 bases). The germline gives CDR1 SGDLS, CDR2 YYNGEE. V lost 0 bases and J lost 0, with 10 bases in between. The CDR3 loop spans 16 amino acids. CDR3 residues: CASSVADRTSGNTIYF. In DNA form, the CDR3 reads TGTGCCAGCAGCGTAGCTGACAGGACCTCTGGAAACACCATATATTTT. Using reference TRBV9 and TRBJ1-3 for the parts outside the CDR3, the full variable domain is DSGVTQTPKHLITATGQRVTLRCSPRSGDLSVYWYQQSLDQGLQFLIQYYNGEERAKGNILERFSAQQFPDLHSELNLSSLELGDSALYFCASSVADRTSGNTIYFGEGSWLTVV.

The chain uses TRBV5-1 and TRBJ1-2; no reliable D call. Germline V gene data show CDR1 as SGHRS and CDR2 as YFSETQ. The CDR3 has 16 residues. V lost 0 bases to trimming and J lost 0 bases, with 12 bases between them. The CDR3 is CASSLDSSRANYGYTF. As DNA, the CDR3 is TGCGCCAGCAGCTTGGACAGCTCCAGAGCTAACTATGGCTACACCTTC. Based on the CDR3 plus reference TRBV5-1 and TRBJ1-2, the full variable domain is KAGVTQTPRYLIKTRGQQVTLSCSPISGHRSVSWYQQTPGQGLQFLFEYFSETQRNKGNFPGRFSGRQFSNSRSEMNVSTLELGDSALYLCASSLDSSRANYGYTFGSGTRLTVV.

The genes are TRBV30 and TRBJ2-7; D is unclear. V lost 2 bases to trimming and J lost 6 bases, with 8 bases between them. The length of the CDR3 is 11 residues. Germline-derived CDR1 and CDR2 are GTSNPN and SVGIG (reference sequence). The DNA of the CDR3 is TGTGCCTGGAGTCGGCGTCGCGAGCAGTACTTC. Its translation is CAWSRRREQYF.

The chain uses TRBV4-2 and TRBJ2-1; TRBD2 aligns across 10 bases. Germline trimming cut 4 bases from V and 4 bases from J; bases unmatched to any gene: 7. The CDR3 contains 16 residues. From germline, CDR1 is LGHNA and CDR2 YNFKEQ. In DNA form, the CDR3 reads TGTGCCAGCAGCCCTTTAGCGGGGGGCAATTACAATGAGCAGTTCTTC. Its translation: CASSPLAGGNYNEQFF.

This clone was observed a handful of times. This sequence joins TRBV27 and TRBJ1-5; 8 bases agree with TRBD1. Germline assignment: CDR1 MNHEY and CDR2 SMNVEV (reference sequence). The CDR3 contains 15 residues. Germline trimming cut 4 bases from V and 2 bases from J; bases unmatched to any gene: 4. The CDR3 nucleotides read TGTGCCAGCAGTTCGACAGGGGCCCGCAATCAGCCCCAGCATTTT. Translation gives CASSSTGARNQPQHF.

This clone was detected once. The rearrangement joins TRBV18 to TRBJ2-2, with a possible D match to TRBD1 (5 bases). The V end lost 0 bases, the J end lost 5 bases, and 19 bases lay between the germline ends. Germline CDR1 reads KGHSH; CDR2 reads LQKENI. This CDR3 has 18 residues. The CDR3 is CASSPPGQGILGTGELFF. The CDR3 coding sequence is TGTGCCAGCTCACCACCTGGCCAGGGAATCCTAGGAACCGGGGAGCTGTTTTTT.

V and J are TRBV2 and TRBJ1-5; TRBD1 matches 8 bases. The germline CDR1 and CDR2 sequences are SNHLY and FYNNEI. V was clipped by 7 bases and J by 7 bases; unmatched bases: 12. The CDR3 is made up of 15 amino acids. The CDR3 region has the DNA TGTGCCAGCACCCCGAGGGCAGGGGGCGAGCAGCCCCAGCATTTT. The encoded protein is CASTPRAGGEQPQHF.

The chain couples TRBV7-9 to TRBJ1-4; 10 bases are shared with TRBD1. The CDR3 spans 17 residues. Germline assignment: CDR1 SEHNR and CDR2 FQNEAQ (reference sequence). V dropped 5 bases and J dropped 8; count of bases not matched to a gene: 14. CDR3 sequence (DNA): TGTGCCAGCAGCCCGGGACAGGGGCCCGGGATGTGGGAAAAACTGTTTTTT. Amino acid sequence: CASSPGQGPGMWEKLFF.

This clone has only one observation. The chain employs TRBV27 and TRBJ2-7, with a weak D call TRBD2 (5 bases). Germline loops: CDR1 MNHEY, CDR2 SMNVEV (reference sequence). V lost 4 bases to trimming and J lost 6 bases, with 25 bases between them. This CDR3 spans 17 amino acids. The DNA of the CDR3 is TGTGCCAGCAGTTCCCCCCGTGGAGGAATGAATTGGGGCGAGCAGTACTTC. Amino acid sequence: CASSSPRGGMNWGEQYF.

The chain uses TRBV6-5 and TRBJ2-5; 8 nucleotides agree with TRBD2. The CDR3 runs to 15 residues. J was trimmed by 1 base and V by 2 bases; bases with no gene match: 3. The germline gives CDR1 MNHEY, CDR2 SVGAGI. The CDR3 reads CASSYGRGAQETQYF. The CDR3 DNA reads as TGTGCCAGCAGTTACGGGCGGGGGGCCCAAGAGACCCAGTACTTC.

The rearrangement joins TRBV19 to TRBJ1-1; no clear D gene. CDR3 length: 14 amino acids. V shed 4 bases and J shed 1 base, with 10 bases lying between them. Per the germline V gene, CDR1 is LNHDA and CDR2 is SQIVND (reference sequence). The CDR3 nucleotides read TGTGCCAGTAGTACCGCGTCTGCGAACACTGAAGCTTTCTTT. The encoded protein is CASSTASANTEAFF. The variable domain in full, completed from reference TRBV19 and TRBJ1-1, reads DGGITQSPKYLFRKEGQNVTLSCEQNLNHDAMYWYRQDPGQGLRLIYYSQIVNDFQKGDIAEGYSVSREKKESFPLTVTSAQKNPTAFYLCASSTASANTEAFFGQGTRLTVV.

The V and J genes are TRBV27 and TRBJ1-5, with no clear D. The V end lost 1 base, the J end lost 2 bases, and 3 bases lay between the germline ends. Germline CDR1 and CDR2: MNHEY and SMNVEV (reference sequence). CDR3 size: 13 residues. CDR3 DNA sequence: TGTGCCAGCAGTTTATTGGGCAATCAGCCCCAGCATTTT. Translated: CASSLLGNQPQHF.

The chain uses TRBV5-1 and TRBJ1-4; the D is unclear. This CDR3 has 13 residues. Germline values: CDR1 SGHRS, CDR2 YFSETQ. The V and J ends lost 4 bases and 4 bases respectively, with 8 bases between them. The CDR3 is CASSPGVNEKLFF. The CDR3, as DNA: TGCGCCAGCAGCCCGGGAGTTAATGAAAAACTGTTTTTT.